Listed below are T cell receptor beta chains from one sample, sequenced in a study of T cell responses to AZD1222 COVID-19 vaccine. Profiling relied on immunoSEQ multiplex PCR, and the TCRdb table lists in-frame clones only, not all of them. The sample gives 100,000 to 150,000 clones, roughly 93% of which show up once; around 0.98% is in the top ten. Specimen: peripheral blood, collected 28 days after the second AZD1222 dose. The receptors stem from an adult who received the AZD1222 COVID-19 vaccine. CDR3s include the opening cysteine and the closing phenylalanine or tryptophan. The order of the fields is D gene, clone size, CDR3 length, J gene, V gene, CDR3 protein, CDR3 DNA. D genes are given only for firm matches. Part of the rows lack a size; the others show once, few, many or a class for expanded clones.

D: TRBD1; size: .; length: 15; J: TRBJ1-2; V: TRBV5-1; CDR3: CASSLRTGGDYGYTF; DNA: TGCGCCAGCAGCCTAAGGACAGGGGGCGACTATGGCTACACCTTC
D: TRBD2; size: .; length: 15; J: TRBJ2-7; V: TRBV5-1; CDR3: CASSLGVAGPYEQYF; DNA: TGCGCCAGCAGCTTGGGAGTAGCGGGTCCCTACGAGCAGTACTTC
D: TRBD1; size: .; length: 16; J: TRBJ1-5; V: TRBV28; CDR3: CASSLVTGTGNQPQHF; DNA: TGTGCCAGCAGTTTAGTGACAGGGACGGGCAATCAGCCCCAGCATTTT
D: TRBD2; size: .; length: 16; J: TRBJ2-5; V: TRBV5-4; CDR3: CASSLRLAVGGETQYF; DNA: TGTGCCAGCAGCTTGCGGCTAGCGGTGGGGGGAGAGACCCAGTACTTC
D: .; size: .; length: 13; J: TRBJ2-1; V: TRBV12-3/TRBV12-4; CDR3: CASSLRSSNEQFF; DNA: TGTGCCAGCAGCCTCCGCAGCAGCAATGAGCAGTTCTTC
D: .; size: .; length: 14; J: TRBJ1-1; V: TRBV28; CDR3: CASSPTGLITEAFF; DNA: TGTGCCAGCAGTCCAACAGGGTTAATCACTGAAGCTTTCTTT
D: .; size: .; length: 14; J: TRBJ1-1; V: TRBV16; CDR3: CASSHQGQGTEAFF; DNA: TGTGCCAGCAGCCACCAGGGCCAGGGCACTGAAGCTTTCTTT
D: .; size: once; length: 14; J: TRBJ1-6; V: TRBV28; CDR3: CASSFSGGISPLHF; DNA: TGTGCCAGCAGTTTCTCGGGGGGGATTTCACCCCTCCACTTT
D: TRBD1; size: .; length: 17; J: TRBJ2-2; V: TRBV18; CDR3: CASSSGQGSIDTGELFF; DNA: TGTGCCAGCTCAAGCGGACAGGGGTCGATTGACACCGGGGAGCTGTTTTTT
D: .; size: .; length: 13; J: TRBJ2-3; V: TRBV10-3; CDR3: CAISAGSTDTQYF; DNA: TGTGCCATCAGTGCTGGATCCACAGATACGCAGTATTTT
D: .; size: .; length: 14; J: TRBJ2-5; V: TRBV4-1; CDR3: CASSQVRSRETQYF; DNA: TGCGCCAGCAGCCAAGTTCGCAGCAGAGAGACCCAGTACTTC
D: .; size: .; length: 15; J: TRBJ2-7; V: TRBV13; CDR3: CASSSTTGRVYEQYF; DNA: TGTGCCAGCAGCTCAACAACGGGCCGAGTATACGAGCAGTACTTC